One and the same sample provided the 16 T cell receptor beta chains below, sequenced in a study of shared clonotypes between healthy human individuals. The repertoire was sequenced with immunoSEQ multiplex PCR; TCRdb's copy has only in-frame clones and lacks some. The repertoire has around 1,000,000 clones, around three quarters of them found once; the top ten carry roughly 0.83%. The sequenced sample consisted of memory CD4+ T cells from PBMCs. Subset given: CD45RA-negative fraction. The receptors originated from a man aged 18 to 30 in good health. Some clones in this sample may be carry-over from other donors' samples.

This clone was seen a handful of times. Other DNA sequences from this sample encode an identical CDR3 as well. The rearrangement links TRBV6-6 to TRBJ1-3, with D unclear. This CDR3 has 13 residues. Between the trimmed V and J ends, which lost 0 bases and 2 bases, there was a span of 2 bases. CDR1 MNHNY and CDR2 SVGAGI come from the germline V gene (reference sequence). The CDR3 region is CASSYSAGNTIYF. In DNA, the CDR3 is TGTGCCAGCAGTTACTCGGCTGGAAACACCATATATTTT.

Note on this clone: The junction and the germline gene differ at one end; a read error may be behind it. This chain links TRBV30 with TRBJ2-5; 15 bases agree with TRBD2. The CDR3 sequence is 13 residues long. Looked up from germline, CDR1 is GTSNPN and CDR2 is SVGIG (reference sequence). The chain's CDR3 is CAGTSGRTETQYF. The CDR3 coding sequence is TGCGCCGGGACTAGCGGGAGGACAGAGACCCAGTACTTC. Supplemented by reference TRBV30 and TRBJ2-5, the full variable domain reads SQTIHQWPATLVQPVGSPLSLECTVEGTSNPNLYWYRQAAGRGLQLLFYSVGIGQISSEVPQNLSASRPQDRQFILSSKKLLLSDSGFYLCAGTSGRTETQYFGPGTRLLVL.

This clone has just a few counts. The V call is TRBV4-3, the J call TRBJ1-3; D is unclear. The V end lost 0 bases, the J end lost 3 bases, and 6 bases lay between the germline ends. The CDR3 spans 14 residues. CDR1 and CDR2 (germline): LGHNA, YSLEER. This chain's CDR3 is CASSQDRVGNTIYF. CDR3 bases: TGCGCCAGCAGCCAAGATCGGGTTGGAAACACCATATATTTT.

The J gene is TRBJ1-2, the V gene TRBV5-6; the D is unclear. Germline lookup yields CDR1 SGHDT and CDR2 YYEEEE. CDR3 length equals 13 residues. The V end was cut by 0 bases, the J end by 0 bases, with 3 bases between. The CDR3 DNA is TGTGCCAGCAGCTTGGACACTAACTATGGCTACACCTTC. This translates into CASSLDTNYGYTF. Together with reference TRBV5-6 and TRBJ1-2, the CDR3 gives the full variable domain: DAGVTQSPTHLIKTRGQQVTLRCSPKSGHDTVSWYQQALGQGPQFIFQYYEEEERQRGNFPDRFSGHQFPNYSSELNVNALLLGDSALYLCASSLDTNYGYTFGSGTRLTVV.

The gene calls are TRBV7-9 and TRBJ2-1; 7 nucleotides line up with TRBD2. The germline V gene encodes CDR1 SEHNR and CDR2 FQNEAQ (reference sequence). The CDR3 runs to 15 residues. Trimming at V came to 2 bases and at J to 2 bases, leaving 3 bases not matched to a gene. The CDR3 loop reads CASSLLADTYNEQFF. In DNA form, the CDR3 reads TGTGCCAGCAGCTTACTAGCGGATACCTACAATGAGCAGTTCTTC. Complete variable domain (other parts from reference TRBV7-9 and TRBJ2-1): DTGVSQNPRHKITKRGQNVTFRCDPISEHNRLYWYRQTLGQGPEFLTYFQNEAQLEKSRLLSDRFSAERPKGSFSTLEIQRTEQGDSAMYLCASSLLADTYNEQFFGPGTRLTVL.

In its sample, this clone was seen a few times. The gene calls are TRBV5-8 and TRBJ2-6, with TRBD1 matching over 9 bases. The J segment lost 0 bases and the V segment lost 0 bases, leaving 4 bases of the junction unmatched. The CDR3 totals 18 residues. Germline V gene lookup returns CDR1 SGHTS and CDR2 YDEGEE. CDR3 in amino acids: CASSLGTGADSGANVLTF. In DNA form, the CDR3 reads TGTGCCAGCAGCTTGGGGACAGGGGCGGACTCTGGGGCCAACGTCCTGACTTTC.

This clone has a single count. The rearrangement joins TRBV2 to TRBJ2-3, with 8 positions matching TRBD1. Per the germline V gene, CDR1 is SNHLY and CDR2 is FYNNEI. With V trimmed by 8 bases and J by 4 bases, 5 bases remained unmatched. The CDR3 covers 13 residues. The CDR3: CASSGGAADTQYF. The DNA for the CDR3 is TGTGCCAGCTCAGGGGGCGCAGCAGATACGCAGTATTTT.

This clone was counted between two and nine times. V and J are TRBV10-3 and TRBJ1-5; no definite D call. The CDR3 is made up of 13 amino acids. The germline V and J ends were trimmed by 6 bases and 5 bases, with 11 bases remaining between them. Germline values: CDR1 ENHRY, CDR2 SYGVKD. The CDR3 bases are TGTGCCATCAGCCCAACCGAGGATCAGCCCCAGCATTTT. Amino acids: CAISPTEDQPQHF.

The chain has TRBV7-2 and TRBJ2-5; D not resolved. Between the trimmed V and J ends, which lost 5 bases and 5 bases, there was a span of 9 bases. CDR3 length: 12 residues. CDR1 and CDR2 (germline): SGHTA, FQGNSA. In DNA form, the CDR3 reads TGTGCCAGCAGCATCCACCCGGAGACCCAGTACTTC. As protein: CASSIHPETQYF.

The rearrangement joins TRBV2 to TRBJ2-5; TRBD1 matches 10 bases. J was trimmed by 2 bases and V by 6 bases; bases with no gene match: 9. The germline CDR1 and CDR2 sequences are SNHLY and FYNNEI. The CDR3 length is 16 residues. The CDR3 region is CASRGGQGQGQETQYF. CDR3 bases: TGTGCCAGCAGGGGGGGACAGGGGCAGGGACAAGAGACCCAGTACTTC.

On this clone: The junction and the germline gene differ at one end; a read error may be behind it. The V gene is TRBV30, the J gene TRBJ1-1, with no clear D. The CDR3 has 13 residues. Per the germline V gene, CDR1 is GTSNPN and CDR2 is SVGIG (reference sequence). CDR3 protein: CTWSVRVNTEAFF. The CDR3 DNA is TGTACCTGGAGTGTAAGGGTGAACACTGAAGCTTTCTTT.

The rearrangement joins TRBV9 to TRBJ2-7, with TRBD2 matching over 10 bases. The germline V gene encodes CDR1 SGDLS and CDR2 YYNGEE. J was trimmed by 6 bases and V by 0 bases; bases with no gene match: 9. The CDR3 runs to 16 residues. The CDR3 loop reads CASSVDPVAGGGEQYF. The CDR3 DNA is TGTGCCAGCAGCGTAGATCCGGTAGCGGGAGGAGGCGAGCAGTACTTC.

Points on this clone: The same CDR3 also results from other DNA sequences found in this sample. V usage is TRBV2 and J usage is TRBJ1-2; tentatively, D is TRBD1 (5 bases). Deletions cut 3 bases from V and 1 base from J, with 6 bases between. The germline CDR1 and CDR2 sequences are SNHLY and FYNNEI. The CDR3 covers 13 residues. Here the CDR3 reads CASSEGLNYGYTF. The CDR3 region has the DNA TGTGCCAGCAGTGAGGGACTTAACTATGGCTACACCTTC.

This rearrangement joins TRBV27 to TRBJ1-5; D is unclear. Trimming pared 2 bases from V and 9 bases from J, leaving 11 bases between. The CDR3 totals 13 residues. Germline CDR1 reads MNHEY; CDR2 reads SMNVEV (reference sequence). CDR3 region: CASSLNPYRPQHF. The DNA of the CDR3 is TGTGCCAGCAGTTTAAACCCCTACCGGCCCCAGCATTTT.

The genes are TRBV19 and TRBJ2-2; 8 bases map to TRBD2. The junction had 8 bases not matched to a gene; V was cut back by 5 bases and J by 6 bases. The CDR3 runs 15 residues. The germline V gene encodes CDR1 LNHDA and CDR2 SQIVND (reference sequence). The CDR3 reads CASSQAGTRSGELFF. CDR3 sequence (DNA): TGTGCCAGTAGTCAAGCCGGGACTAGGTCCGGGGAGCTGTTTTTT.

CDR3 sequence: CASSLGGFRSSGNTIYF. The CDR3 DNA reads as TGCGCCAGCAGCTTGGGAGGGTTTCGCTCCTCTGGAAACACCATATATTTT. This rearrangement joins TRBV5-1 to TRBJ1-3; D remains unclear. The CDR3 is 17 amino acids. Germline V gene data show CDR1 as SGHRS and CDR2 as YFSETQ. V lost 0 bases, J lost 0 bases, and 13 bases lay in between.